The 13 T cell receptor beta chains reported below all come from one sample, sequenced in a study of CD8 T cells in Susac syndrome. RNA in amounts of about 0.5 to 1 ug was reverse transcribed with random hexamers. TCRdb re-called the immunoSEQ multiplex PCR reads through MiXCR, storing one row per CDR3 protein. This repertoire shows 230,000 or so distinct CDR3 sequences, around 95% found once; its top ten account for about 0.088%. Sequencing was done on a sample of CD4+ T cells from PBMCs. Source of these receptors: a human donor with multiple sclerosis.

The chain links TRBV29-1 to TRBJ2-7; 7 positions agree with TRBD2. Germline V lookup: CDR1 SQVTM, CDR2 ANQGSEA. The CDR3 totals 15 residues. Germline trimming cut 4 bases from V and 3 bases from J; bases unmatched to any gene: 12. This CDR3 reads CSVVDTGGSGYEQYF. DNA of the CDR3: TGCAGCGTTGTGGATACGGGGGGTAGCGGCTACGAGCAGTACTTC.

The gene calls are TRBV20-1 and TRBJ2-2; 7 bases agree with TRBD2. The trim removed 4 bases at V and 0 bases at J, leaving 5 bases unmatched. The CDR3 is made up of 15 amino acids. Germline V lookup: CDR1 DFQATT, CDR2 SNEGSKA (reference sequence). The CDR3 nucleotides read TGCAGTGCTACGGGGGGAGTATCGAACACCGGGGAGCTGTTTTTT. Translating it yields CSATGGVSNTGELFF.

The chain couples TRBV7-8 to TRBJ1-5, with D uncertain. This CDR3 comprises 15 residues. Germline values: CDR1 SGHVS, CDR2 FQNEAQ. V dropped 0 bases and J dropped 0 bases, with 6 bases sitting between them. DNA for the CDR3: TGTGCCAGCAGCTTAGCCGTGGGTAGCAATCAGCCCCAGCATTTT. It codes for CASSLAVGSNQPQHF.

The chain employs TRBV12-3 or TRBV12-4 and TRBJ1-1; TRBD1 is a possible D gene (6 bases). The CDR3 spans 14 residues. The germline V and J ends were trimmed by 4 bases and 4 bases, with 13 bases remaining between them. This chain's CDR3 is CASSYGGHGTEAFF. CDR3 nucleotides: TGTGCCAGCAGTTACGGGGGGCACGGCACTGAAGCTTTCTTT.

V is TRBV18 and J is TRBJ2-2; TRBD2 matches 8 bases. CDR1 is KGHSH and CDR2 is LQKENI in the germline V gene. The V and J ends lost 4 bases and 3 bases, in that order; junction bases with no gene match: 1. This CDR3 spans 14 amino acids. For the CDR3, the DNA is TGTGCCAGCTCACGGGGACTAGACACCGGGGAGCTGTTTTTT. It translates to CASSRGLDTGELFF.

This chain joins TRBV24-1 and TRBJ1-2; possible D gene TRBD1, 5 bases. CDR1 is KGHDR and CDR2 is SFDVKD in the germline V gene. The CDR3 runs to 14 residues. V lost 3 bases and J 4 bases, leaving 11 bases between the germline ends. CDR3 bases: TGTGCCACCAGTGATGACAGAACACCCTATGGCTACACCTTC. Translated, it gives CATSDDRTPYGYTF.

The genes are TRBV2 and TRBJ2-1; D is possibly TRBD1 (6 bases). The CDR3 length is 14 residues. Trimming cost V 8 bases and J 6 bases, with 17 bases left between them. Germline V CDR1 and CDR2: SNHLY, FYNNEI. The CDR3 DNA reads TGTGCCAGCGGCATGGGCGGACAGCGCAATGAGCAGTTCTTC. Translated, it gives CASGMGGQRNEQFF.

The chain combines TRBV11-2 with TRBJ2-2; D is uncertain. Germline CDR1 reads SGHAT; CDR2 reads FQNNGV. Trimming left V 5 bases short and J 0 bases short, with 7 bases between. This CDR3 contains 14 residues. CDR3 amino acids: CASSPVANTGELFF. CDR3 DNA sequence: TGTGCCAGCAGCCCTGTGGCGAACACCGGGGAGCTGTTTTTT.

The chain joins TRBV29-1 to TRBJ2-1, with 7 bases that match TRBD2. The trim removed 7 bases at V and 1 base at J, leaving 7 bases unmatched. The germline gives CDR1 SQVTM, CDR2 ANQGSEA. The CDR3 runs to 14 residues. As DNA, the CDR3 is TGCAGCGCCCCTAGCGGAGGATCCTACAATGAGCAGTTCTTC. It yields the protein CSAPSGGSYNEQFF.

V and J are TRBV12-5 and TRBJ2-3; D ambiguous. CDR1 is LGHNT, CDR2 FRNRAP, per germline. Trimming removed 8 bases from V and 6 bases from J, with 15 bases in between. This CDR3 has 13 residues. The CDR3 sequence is CASSTTARDTQYF. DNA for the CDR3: TGTGCTAGTTCAACCACGGCCCGTGATACGCAGTATTTT.

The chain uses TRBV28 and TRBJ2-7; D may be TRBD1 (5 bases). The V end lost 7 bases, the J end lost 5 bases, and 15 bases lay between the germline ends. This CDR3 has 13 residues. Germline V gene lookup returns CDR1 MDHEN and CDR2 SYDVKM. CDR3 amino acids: CASTVQGGHEQYF. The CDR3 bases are TGTGCCAGCACGGTGCAGGGTGGCCACGAGCAGTACTTC.

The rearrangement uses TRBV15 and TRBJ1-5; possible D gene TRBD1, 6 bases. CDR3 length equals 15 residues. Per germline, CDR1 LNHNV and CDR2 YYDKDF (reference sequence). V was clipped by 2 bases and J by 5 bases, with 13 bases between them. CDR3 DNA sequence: TGTGCCACCAGCAGAAGCACAGGGATATATCAGCCCCAGCATTTT. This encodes CATSRSTGIYQPQHF. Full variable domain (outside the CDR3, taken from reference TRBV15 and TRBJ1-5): DAMVIQNPRYQVTQFGKPVTLSCSQTLNHNVMYWYQQKSSQAPKLLFHYYDKDFNNEADTPDNFQSRRPNTSFCFLDIRSPGLGDTAMYLCATSRSTGIYQPQHFGDGTRLSIL.

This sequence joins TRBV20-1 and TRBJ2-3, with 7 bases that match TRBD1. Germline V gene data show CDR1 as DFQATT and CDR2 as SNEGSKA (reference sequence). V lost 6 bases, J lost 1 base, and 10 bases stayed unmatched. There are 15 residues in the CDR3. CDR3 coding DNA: TGCAGTGCCGTCCCCGGGACAGCCGGCACAGATACGCAGTATTTT. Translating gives CSAVPGTAGTDTQYF.